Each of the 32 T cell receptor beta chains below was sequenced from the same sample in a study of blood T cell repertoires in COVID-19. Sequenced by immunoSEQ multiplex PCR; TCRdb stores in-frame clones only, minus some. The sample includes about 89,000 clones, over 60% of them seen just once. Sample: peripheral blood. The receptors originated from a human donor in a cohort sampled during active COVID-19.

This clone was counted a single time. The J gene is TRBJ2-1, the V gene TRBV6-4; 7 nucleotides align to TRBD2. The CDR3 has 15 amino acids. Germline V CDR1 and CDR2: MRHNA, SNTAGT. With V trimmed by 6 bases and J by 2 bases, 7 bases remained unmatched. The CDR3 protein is CASRPHLAAYNEQFF. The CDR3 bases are TGTGCCAGCAGGCCCCACCTAGCGGCCTACAATGAGCAGTTCTTC.

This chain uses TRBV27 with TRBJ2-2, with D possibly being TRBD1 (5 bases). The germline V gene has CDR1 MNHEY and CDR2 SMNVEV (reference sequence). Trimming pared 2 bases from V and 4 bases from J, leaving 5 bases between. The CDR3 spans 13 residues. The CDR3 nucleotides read TGTGCCAGCAGTTTAAGGGGCACCGGGGAGCTGTTTTTT. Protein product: CASSLRGTGELFF.

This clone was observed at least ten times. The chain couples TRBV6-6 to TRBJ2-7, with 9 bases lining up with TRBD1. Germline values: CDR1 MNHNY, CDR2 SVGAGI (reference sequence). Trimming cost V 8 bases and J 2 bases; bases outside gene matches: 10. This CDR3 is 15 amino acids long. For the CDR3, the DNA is TGTGCCAGCCAAAGAAGGGACAGGGCAACCTACGAGCAGTACTTC. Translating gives CASQRRDRATYEQYF.

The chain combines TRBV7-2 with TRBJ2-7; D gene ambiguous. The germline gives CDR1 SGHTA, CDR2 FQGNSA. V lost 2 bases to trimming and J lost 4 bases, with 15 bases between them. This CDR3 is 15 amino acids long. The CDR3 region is CASSLRGQLWYEQYF. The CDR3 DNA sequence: TGTGCCAGCAGCTTAAGAGGCCAGCTCTGGTACGAGCAGTACTTC.

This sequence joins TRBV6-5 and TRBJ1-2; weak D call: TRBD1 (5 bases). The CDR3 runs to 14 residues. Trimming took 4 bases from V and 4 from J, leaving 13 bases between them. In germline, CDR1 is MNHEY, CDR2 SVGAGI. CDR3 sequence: CASSWGFGSYGYTF. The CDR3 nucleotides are TGTGCCAGCAGTTGGGGCTTCGGGTCCTATGGCTACACCTTC.

The CDR3 is CASSSSAAGGAFSGNTIYF. CDR3 in DNA: TGTGCCAGCAGCTCTAGCGCGGCAGGGGGTGCTTTCTCTGGAAACACCATATATTTT. The chain has TRBV28 and TRBJ1-3, with TRBD1 identical over 7 bases. This CDR3 has 19 residues. Germline lookup yields CDR1 MDHEN and CDR2 SYDVKM. The V and J ends lost 6 bases and 0 bases, in that order; junction bases with no gene match: 17.

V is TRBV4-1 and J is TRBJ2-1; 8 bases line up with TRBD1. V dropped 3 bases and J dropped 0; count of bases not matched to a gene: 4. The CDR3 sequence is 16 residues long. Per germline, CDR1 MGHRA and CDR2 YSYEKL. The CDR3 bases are TGCGCCAGCAGCCATGTGGACAGGGACTCCTACAATGAGCAGTTCTTC. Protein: CASSHVDRDSYNEQFF.

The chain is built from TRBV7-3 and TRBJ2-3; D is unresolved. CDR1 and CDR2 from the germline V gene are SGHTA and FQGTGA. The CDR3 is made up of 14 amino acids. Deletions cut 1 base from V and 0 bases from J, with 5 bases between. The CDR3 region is CASSLMASTDTQYF. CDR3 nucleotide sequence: TGTGCCAGCAGCTTAATGGCCAGCACAGATACGCAGTATTTT. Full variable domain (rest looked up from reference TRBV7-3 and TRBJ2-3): GAGVSQTPSNKVTEKGKYVELRCDPISGHTALYWYRQSLGQGPEFLIYFQGTGAADDSGLPNDRFFAVRPEGSVSTLKIQRTERGDSAVYLCASSLMASTDTQYFGPGTRLTVL.

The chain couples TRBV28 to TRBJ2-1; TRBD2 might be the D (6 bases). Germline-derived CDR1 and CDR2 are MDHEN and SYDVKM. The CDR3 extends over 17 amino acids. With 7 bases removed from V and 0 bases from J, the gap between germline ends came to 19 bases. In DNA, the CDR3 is TGTGCCAGCAACGTTTTTGTTGGCGGGACCTCCTACAATGAGCAGTTCTTC. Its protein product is CASNVFVGGTSYNEQFF.

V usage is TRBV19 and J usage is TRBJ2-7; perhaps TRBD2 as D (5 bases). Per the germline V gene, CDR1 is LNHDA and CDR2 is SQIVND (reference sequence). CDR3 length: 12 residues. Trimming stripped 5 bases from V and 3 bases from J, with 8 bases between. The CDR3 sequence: CASSYGGYEQYF. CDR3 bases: TGTGCCAGTAGTTATGGAGGCTACGAGCAGTACTTC. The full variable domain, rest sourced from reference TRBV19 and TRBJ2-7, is DGGITQSPKYLFRKEGQNVTLSCEQNLNHDAMYWYRQDPGQGLRLIYYSQIVNDFQKGDIAEGYSVSREKKESFPLTVTSAQKNPTAFYLCASSYGGYEQYFGPGTRLTVT.

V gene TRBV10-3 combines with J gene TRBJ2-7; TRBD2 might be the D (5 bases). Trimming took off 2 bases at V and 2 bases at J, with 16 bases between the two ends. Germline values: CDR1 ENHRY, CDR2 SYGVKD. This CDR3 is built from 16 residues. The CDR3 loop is CAISENRGSGAYEQYF. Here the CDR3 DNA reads TGTGCCATCAGTGAGAATCGTGGGAGTGGAGCCTACGAGCAGTACTTC.

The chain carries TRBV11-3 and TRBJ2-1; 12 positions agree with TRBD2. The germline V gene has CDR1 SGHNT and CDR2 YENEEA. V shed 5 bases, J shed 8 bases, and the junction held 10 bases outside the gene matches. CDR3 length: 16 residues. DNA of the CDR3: TGTGCCAGCAGCCAAAGACTAGCGGGAGTACAGGATGAGCAGTTCTTC. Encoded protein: CASSQRLAGVQDEQFF.

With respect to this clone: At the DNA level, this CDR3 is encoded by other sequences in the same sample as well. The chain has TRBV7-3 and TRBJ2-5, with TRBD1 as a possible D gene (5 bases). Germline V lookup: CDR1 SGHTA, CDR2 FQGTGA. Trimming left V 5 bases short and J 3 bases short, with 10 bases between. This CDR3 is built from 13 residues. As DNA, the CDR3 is TGTGCCAGCAGCCCAGGGCCGGAAGAGACCCAGTACTTC. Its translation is CASSPGPEETQYF. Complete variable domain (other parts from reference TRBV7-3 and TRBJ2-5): GAGVSQTPSNKVTEKGKYVELRCDPISGHTALYWYRQSLGQGPEFLIYFQGTGAADDSGLPNDRFFAVRPEGSVSTLKIQRTERGDSAVYLCASSPGPEETQYFGPGTRLLVL.

CDR3 sequence (DNA): TGCGCCAGCAGCTTGGCCGGGAGGGGTTACGAGCAGTACTTC. Its protein product is CASSLAGRGYEQYF. J is TRBJ2-7 and V is TRBV5-1; the match to TRBD2 covers 8 bases. J gave up 4 bases and V 0 bases, and 3 bases lay outside the gene matches. CDR3 size: 14 residues. Germline assignment: CDR1 SGHRS and CDR2 YFSETQ.

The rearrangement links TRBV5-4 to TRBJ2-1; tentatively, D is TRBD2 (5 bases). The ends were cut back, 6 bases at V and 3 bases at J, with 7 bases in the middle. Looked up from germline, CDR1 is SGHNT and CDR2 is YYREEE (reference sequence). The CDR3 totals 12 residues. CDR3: CASNEGYNEQFF. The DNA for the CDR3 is TGTGCCAGCAATGAGGGCTACAATGAGCAGTTCTTC.

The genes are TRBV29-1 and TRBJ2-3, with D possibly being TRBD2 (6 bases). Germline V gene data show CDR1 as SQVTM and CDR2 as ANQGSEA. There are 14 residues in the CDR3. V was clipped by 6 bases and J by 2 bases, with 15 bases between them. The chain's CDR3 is CSVRGGVNTDTQYF. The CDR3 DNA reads TGCAGCGTCCGCGGCGGGGTTAACACAGATACGCAGTATTTT.

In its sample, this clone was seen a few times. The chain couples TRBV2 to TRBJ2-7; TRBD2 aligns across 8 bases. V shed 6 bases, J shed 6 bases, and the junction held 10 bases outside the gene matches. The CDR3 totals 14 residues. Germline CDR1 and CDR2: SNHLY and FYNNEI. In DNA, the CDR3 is TGTGCCAGCAGCCCCCGGGAGGGGGTCGGCGAGCAGTACTTC. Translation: CASSPREGVGEQYF.

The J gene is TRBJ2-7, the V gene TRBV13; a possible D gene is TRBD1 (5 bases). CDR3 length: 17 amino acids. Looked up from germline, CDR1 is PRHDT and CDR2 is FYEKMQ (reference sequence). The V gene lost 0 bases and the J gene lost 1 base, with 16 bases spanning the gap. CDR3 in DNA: TGTGCCAGCAGCTTAGGGGGGTGGCTAGACAGTTCCTACGAGCAGTACTTC. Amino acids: CASSLGGWLDSSYEQYF.

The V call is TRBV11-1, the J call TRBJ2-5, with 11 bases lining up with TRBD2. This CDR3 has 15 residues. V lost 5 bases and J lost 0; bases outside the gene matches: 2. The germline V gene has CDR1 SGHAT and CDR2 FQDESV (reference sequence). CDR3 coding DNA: TGTGCCAGCAGCCCGGGACTAGCGGACCAAGAGACCCAGTACTTC. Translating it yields CASSPGLADQETQYF.

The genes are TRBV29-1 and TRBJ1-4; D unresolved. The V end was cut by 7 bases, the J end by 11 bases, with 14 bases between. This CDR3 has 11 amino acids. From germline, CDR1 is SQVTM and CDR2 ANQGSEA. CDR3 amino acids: CSAAAGRKLFF. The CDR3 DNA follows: TGCAGCGCGGCCGCCGGGAGGAAACTGTTTTTT.

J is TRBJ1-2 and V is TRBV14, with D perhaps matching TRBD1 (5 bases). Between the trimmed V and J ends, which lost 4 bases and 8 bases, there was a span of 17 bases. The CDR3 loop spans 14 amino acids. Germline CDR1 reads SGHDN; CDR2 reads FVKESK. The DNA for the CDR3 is TGTGCCAGCAGCCGGAAGACAGTTTCTTGGGGCTACACCTTC. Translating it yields CASSRKTVSWGYTF.

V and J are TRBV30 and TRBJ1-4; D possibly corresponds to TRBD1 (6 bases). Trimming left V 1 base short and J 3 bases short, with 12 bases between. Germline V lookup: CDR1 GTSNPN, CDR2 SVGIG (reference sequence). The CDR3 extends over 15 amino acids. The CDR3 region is CAWSAKGVANEKLFF. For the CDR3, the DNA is TGTGCCTGGAGTGCGAAGGGGGTGGCTAATGAAAAACTGTTTTTT.

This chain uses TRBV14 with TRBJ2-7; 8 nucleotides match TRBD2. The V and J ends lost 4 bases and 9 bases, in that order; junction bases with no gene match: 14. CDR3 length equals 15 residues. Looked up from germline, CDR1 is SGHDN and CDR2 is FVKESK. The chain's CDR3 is CASSPGLDTRLRQYF. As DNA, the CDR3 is TGTGCCAGCAGCCCGGGACTAGATACTCGTCTGCGGCAGTACTTC. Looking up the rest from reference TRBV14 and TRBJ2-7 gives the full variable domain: EAGVTQFPSHSVIEKGQTVTLRCDPISGHDNLYWYRRVMGKEIKFLLHFVKESKQDESGMPNNRFLAERTGGTYSTLKVQPAELEDSGVYFCASSPGLDTRLRQYFGPGTRLTVT.

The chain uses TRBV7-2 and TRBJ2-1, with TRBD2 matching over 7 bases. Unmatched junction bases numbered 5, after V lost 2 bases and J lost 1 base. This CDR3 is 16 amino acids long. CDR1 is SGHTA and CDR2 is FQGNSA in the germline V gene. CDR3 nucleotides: TGTGCCAGCAGCTTACGAGGGAGGGAATCCTACAATGAGCAGTTCTTC. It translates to CASSLRGRESYNEQFF.

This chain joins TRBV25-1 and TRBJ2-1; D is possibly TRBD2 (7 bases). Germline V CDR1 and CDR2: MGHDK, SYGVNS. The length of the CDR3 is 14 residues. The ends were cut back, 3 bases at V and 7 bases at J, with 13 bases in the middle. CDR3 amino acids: CASSEAEGGNEQFF. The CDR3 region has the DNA TGTGCCAGCAGTGAGGCGGAGGGGGGGAATGAGCAGTTCTTC.

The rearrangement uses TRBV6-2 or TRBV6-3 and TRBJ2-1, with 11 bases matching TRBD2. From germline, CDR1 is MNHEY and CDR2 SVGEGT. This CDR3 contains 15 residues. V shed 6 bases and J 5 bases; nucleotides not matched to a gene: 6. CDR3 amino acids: CASSHSGRVNNEQFF. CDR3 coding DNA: TGTGCCAGCAGCCATAGCGGGAGGGTTAACAATGAGCAGTTCTTC.

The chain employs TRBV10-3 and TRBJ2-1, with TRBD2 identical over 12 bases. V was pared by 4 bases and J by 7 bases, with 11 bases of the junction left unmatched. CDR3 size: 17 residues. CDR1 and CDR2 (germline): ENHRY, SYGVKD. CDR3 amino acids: CAISGASGRAKGNEQFF. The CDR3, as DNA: TGTGCCATCAGTGGCGCTAGCGGGAGGGCCAAGGGGAATGAGCAGTTCTTC.

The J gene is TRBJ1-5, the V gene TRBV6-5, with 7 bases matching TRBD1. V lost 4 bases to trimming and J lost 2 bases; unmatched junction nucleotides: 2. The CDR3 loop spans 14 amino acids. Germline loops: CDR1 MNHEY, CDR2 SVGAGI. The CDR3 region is CASSLGGGNQPQHF. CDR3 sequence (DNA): TGTGCCAGCAGTTTAGGGGGCGGCAATCAGCCCCAGCATTTT.

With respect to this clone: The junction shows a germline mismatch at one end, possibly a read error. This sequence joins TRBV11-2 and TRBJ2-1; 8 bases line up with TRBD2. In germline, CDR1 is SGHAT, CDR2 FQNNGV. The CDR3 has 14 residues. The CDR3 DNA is TGTGCCAGCAGCCCGACCGGACTAGCCTCCAACCCCGTCTTC. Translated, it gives CASSPTGLASNPVF.

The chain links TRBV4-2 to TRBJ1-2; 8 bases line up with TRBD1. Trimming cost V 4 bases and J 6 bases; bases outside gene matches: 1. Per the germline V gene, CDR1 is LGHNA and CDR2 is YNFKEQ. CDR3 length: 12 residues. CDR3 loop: CASSRQGHGYTF. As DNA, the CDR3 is TGTGCCAGCAGCCGACAGGGGCATGGCTACACCTTC.

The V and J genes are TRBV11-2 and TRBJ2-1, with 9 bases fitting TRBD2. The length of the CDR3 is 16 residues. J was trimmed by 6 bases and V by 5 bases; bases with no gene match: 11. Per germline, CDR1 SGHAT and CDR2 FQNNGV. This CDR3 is CASSPRNSGSVNEQFF. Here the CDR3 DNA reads TGTGCCAGCAGCCCCCGTAATAGCGGGAGCGTCAATGAGCAGTTCTTC.

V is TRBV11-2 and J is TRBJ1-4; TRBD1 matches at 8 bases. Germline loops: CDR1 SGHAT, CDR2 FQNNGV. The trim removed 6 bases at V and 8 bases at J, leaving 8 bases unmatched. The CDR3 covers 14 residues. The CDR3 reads CASSLDRGGEKLFF. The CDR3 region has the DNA TGTGCCAGCAGTCTAGACAGGGGTGGAGAAAAACTGTTTTTT. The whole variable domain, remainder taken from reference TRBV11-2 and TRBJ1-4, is EAGVAQSPRYKIIEKRQSVAFWCNPISGHATLYWYQQILGQGPKLLIQFQNNGVVDDSQLPKDRFSAERLKGVDSTLKIQPAKLEDSAVYLCASSLDRGGEKLFFGSGTQLSVL.